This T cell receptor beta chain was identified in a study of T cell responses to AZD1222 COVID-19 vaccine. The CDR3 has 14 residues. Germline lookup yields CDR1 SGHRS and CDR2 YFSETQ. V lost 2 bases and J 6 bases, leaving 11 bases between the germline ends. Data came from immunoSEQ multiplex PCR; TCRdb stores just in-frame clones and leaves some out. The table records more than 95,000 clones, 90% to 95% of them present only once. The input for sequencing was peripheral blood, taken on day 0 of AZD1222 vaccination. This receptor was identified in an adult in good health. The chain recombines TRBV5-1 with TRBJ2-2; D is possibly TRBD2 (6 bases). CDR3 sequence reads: CASSLDGTPGELFF. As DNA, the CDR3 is TGCGCCAGCAGCTTAGACGGGACTCCCGGGGAGCTGTTTTTT.